Sequencing of this TCR beta chain was carried out in a study of metastatic and nonmetastatic thyroid tumors. About the study: Repertoire comparison spanned blood and tumor or nodule tissue of malignant and benign thyroid patients.

Not a single patient had been given any form of treatment at any point before undergoing thyroid surgery. Germline assignment: CDR1 MDHEN and CDR2 SYDVKM. Trimming removed 4 bases from V and 1 base from J; junction bases left unmatched: 4. This CDR3 region has 15 residues. The authors' processing: The distant-metastasis classifier for papillary thyroid cancer was built from CDR3 differences across clinicopathological groups. TCRdb ran MiXCR on the PCR reads. The V and J calls and clone size are TCRdb's, not the authors'. Of roughly 75,000 clones in the sample, around 12% were seen once. The sequence was obtained from a female donor with papillary thyroid cancer or a benign thyroid nodule (not recorded which). Some clones in this sample may be carry-over from other donors' samples. The V and J genes are TRBV28 and TRBJ2-7; TRBD1 agrees at 10 bases. The sample consisted of tumor tissue. The CDR3 spells CASSWDRGRSYEQYF. The CDR3 bases are TGTGCCAGCAGTTGGGACAGGGGACGGTCCTACGAGCAGTACTTC. Based on the CDR3 plus reference TRBV28 and TRBJ2-7, the full variable domain is DVKVTQSSRYLVKRTGEKVFLECVQDMDHENMFWYRQDPGLGLRLIYFSYDVKMKEKGDIPEGYSVSREKKERFSLILESASTNQTSMYLCASSWDRGRSYEQYFGPGTRLTVT.